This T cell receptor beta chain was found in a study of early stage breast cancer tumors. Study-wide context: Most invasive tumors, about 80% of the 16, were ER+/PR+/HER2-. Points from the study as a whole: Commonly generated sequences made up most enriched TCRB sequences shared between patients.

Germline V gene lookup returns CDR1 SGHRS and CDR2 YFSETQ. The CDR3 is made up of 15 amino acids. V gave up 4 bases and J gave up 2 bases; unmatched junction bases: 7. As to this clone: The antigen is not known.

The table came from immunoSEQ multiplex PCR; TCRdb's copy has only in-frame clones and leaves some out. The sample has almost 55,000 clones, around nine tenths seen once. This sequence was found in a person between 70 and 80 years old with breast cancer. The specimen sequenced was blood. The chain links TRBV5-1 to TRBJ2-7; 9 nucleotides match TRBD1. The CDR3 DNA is TGCGCCAGCAGCAAAGGACAGGGGCAAACCTACGAGCAGTACTTC. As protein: CASSKGQGQTYEQYF.